Below are 12 T cell receptor beta chains sequenced from a single sample in a study of vaccination effects on CD4 cells after COVID-19. ViraFEST assay sequencing came after antigen-specific CD4+ T cells were expanded with viral peptide pools. Culturing for around eleven days preceded CD4+ T cell isolation. Vaccine recipients, nucleocapsid antibody negative, had no prior SARS-CoV-2 infection. What these receptors recognize is not known. Assay: immunoSEQ multiplex PCR; the TCRdb copy retains only in-frame clones and omits some. The sample contains 25,000 to 35,000 clones, more than 60% of which appear only once. Sequencing was performed on CD4+ T cells from PBMCs cultured with SARS-CoV-2 spike peptides, taken before COVID-19 vaccination. These receptors all come from a human donor who received a COVID-19 vaccine.

This clone rates as medium-sized. The CDR3 coding sequence is TGTGCCAGCAGCGCCGGGACAGGACAAACCGGGGAGCTGTTTTTT. Translation: CASSAGTGQTGELFF. The rearrangement joins TRBV7-9 to TRBJ2-2; 8 bases align to TRBD1. CDR3 length: 15 amino acids. V trimming: 5 bases; J trimming: 5 bases; junction bases outside the gene matches: 7. In germline, CDR1 is SEHNR, CDR2 FQNEAQ (reference sequence).

The chain joins TRBV18 to TRBJ1-1; D not certain. Germline V gene lookup returns CDR1 KGHSH and CDR2 LQKENI. The CDR3 length is 14 residues. V lost 1 base to trimming and J lost 1 base, with 7 bases between them. The CDR3 nucleotides read TGTGCCAGCTCACCACTAATAAAGAACACTGAAGCTTTCTTT. Translated, it gives CASSPLIKNTEAFF. The full variable domain, rest sourced from reference TRBV18 and TRBJ1-1, is NAGVMQNPRHLVRRRGQEARLRCSPMKGHSHVYWYRQLPEEGLKFMVYLQKENIIDESGMPKERFSAEFPKEGPSILRIQQVVRGDSAAYFCASSPLIKNTEAFFGQGTRLTVV.

This clone occurred once. V usage is TRBV19 and J usage is TRBJ2-1; a possible D gene is TRBD1 (6 bases). The CDR3 sequence is 15 residues long. Germline-derived CDR1 and CDR2 are LNHDA and SQIVND (reference sequence). Trimming left V 3 bases short and J 7 bases short, with 16 bases between. CDR3 in amino acids: CASSIGGLSLNEQFF. CDR3 bases: TGTGCCAGTAGTATTGGGGGCTTAAGCTTGAATGAGCAGTTCTTC.

The rearrangement joins TRBV19 to TRBJ1-1, with a possible D match to TRBD1 (5 bases). The V gene's germline CDR1 is LNHDA and CDR2 SQIVND (reference sequence). The CDR3 has 17 amino acids. Trimming left V 3 bases short and J 6 bases short, with 23 bases between. The CDR3 coding sequence is TGTGCCAGTAGTATGGATAGGGCCACAGGAGTGCTGGCTGAAGCTTTCTTT. Translated: CASSMDRATGVLAEAFF.

This clone turned up a few times. The chain carries TRBV4-3 and TRBJ2-7, with D possibly being TRBD1 (5 bases). Germline V lookup: CDR1 LGHNA, CDR2 YSLEER. The CDR3 runs to 15 residues. Trimming shortened V by 0 bases and J by 8 bases, and 17 bases separated the two germline ends. Here the CDR3 DNA reads TGCGCCAGCAGCCAAGAACAGGACACTGCCACAAAGCAGTACTTC. Protein sequence: CASSQEQDTATKQYF.

The chain combines TRBV7-2 with TRBJ2-3, with D perhaps being TRBD1 or TRBD2 (6 bases each). V lost 4 bases and J lost 9, with 14 bases in between. Germline lookup yields CDR1 SGHTA and CDR2 FQGNSA. CDR3 size: 13 residues. CDR3 loop: CASSSGARETQYF. CDR3 nucleotide sequence: TGTGCCAGCAGCTCGGGGGCCCGGGAGACGCAGTATTTT.

The chain combines TRBV2 with TRBJ2-1, with TRBD2 matching over 8 bases. Trimming took 1 base from V and 9 from J; bases not matched to a gene: 5. The CDR3 spans 14 residues. Per germline, CDR1 SNHLY and CDR2 FYNNEI. The CDR3 DNA is TGTGCCAGCAGTGAAGGGCGGGGGGTCGGTGAGCAGTTCTTC. Translating gives CASSEGRGVGEQFF.

The chain is built from TRBV20-1 and TRBJ2-7; D unclear. CDR3 size: 11 residues. The germline V and J ends were trimmed by 3 bases and 2 bases, with 5 bases remaining between them. Germline V lookup: CDR1 DFQATT, CDR2 SNEGSKA (reference sequence). CDR3 DNA: TGCAGTGCTAGGATTGCCTACGAGCAGTACTTC. Translated: CSARIAYEQYF.

V and J are TRBV19 and TRBJ2-5; 10 bases align to TRBD2. J gave up 6 bases and V 4 bases, and 8 bases lay outside the gene matches. This CDR3 has 15 residues. The germline V gene encodes CDR1 LNHDA and CDR2 SQIVND (reference sequence). In DNA form, the CDR3 reads TGTGCCAGTAGTACCGGGACTAGCGACCTCCAGACCCAGTACTTC. It yields the protein CASSTGTSDLQTQYF.

This chain links TRBV6-5 with TRBJ2-5; tentatively, D is TRBD1 or TRBD2 (6 bases each). CDR3 size: 13 residues. With 5 bases removed from V and 8 bases from J, the gap between germline ends came to 15 bases. CDR1 MNHEY and CDR2 SVGAGI come from the germline V gene. The CDR3 sequence is CASSRKGGGTQYF. The CDR3 region has the DNA TGTGCCAGCAGTAGGAAGGGGGGCGGTACCCAGTACTTC.

V usage is TRBV11-3 and J usage is TRBJ2-1; weak D call: TRBD2 (7 bases). CDR3 length: 12 amino acids. The germline gives CDR1 SGHNT, CDR2 YENEEA. Trimming took off 1 base at V and 12 bases at J, with 10 bases between the two ends. The CDR3 sequence: CASSLVGGAQFF. Here the CDR3 DNA reads TGTGCCAGCAGCTTAGTTGGGGGGGCGCAGTTCTTC.

The chain joins TRBV10-3 to TRBJ2-7, with D perhaps matching TRBD1 or TRBD2 (5 bases each). The CDR3 extends over 12 amino acids. Trimming took 4 bases from V and 4 from J, leaving 8 bases between them. Germline V gene lookup returns CDR1 ENHRY and CDR2 SYGVKD. The CDR3 reads CAISGGTYEQYF. In DNA form, the CDR3 reads TGTGCCATCAGTGGGGGGACGTACGAGCAGTACTTC.